The entry that follows covers one T cell receptor (beta chain) sequence. Its cognate antigen has yet to be identified. No base qualities exist here, and no much larger clone lies one base off it. TCR beta CDR3 regions were amplified from RNA transcripts. For the first round of RT-PCR on the TCR CDR3, the HTBI primer set was used together with the Qiagen OneStep RT-PCR kit. The libraries were constructed in a second round of multiplex PCR and then size-selected and purified. Libraries were sequenced paired-end with 100 bp reads on an Illumina HiSeq2000. On the study's bioinformatics: SOAPnuke was used to process the raw data, with reads discarded if the reads contained adapters or uncalled bases, had a mean Phred below 15, or lacked an exact constant-primer or identifier match. High-quality paired reads were merged using COPE v1.2.5, and each unique nucleotide sequence was defined as a clonotype. MiTCR v1.1 was used to align clonotypes to the IMGT TRBV, TRBD and TRBJ reference segments. The analysis was restricted to V-J combinations with a frequency above 0.0001, which together covered around 99% of the repertoires. A TCS score was defined as the ratio between F50 (clonal expansion) and ExV (chaos), using BLOSUM62-based TCRdist between CDR3 peptides within each V-J. Welch's t-statistics and random forest reduced approximately 520 V-J features to roughly 13, which were used in a naive Bayes classifier (R e1071). TCRdb trimmed the raw reads at Q25, called clones with MiXCR and kept productive beta chains. Each entry merges the rows of one CDR3 protein and shows their most common DNA and genes. The V and J calls reflect TCRdb's pipeline rather than the authors' work. This sample gives about 720,000 distinct CDR3 sequences in total; over 15% of them show up just once. Of the sample, roughly 8% is held by the ten largest clones.

A patient counted as having stable Graves' hyperthyroidism if no progression to ophthalmopathy occurred over 18 months of follow-up. Hyperthyroidism patients were newly diagnosed, with disease duration under 2 months, and aged 18 to 65 years. Patients with uncontrolled infections, other autoimmune diseases, pregnancy or lactation were excluded. Diagnoses relied on clinical symptoms, serum thyroxine and TRAb, thyroid ultrasound and orbital computed tomography. Ficoll-Paque density gradient centrifugation was used to isolate PBMCs from under 11 ml of fresh peripheral blood. Total RNA was extracted using Trizol reagent, and RNA quality was assessed on an Agilent 2100 Bioanalyzer. This sample is drawn from a study of T cells in Graves' hyperthyroidism and ophthalmopathy (dated by TCRdb to between 2017 and 2020). For the study in its entirety: Peripheral blood samples were taken at the time of initial diagnosis, prior to any treatment. To identify TCR V-J signatures that set the groups apart, the researchers used a discovery cohort of 100 patients, made up of around 42 with Graves' ophthalmopathy and 57 with stable Graves' hyperthyroidism. Prospective prediction of ophthalmopathy was tested in an independent validation cohort consisting of roughly 19 hyperthyroidism patients and about 17 patients who later progressed to ophthalmopathy. The approximately 97 discovery patients were randomly divided into training and test sets at a 7:3 ratio. In six Graves' hyperthyroidism patients, the study also compared T-cell repertoires from thyroid tissue with T-cell repertoires from blood. After sampling, hyperthyroidism patients received methimazole starting at 30 mg daily, and ophthalmopathy patients received high-dose intravenous methylprednisolone. The paper reports TCR Vbeta CDR3 sequencing of some 140 peripheral blood samples: 43 ophthalmopathy, approximately 74 hyperthyroidism and around 17 progressor patients. What the study reported, not specific to this receptor: A model built on a 13 V-J signature distinguished ophthalmopathy from stable hyperthyroidism, reaching approximately 89% sensitivity and approximately 81% specificity in cross-validation and 80%/75% in testing. In validation, the model predicted progression to ophthalmopathy a median of approximately 6.6 months before onset, with over 60% sensitivity and 72.22% specificity. Most expanded thyroid clonotypes (frequency above 0.001) were also found in blood, which suggests that blood repertoires may mirror thyroid immune responses. No statistical method was used to set the sample size in advance, and investigators knew the group allocation.

V is cut back by 4 bases and J by 0 bases, with 5 bases in the junction unmatched. The CDR3 runs 14 amino acids, cysteine and phenylalanine included. Of the read, only the CDR3 DNA is kept; its 42 bases are in frame from base 1. Taken from the germline V gene, the CDR1 and CDR2 loops are SQVTM and ANQGSEA. The TCR comes from a man aged 18 to 30 with Graves' hyperthyroidism. Sequencing was done on a sample of blood. The V and J genes are TRBV29-1 and TRBJ2-7; 8 central bases correspond to TRBD2. The DNA reads as follows: TGCAGCGTTGTACTAGCGGAGGACTCCTACGAGCAGTACTTC. It translates as CSVVLAEDSYEQYF.